Below, 17 T cell receptor beta chains from the same sample are listed, as sequenced in a study of cytomegalovirus exposure and HLA in healthy donors. The PCR employed 60 Vbeta primers together with 13 Jbeta primers. The method was immunoSEQ multiplex PCR; TCRdb's version includes in-frame clones alone and lacks a portion of them. The sample carries more than 95,000 clones, 10% recorded once. The sequenced material came from PBMCs. These receptors were collected from a man aged 35 to 55 in good health and CMV-seropositive.

This clone was counted at least ten times. The chain joins TRBV19 to TRBJ1-1; D may be TRBD1 (5 bases). This CDR3 region has 16 residues. The germline V gene encodes CDR1 LNHDA and CDR2 SQIVND (reference sequence). The V end was cut by 1 base, the J end by 4 bases, with 16 bases between. The CDR3 nucleotides read TGTGCCAGTAGTATAGGGTTAAAAGACAGTGGCACTGAAGCTTTCTTT. This codes for CASSIGLKDSGTEAFF.

This clone was detected a few times. V is TRBV9 and J is TRBJ1-1, with 8 nucleotides matching TRBD1. The CDR3 consists of 16 residues. The V gene end was trimmed by 0 bases and the J gene end by 7 bases; junction bases not matched to a gene: 11. Looked up from germline, CDR1 is SGDLS and CDR2 is YYNGEE. The CDR3, as DNA: TGTGCCAGCAGCGTAGACGCAGGGGGCTCGATAGATGAAGCTTTCTTT. This translates into CASSVDAGGSIDEAFF. Full variable domain (outside the CDR3, taken from reference TRBV9 and TRBJ1-1): DSGVTQTPKHLITATGQRVTLRCSPRSGDLSVYWYQQSLDQGLQFLIQYYNGEERAKGNILERFSAQQFPDLHSELNLSSLELGDSALYFCASSVDAGGSIDEAFFGQGTRLTVV.

The chain carries TRBV7-8 and TRBJ2-1; perhaps TRBD2 as D (6 bases). CDR1 SGHVS and CDR2 FQNEAQ come from the germline V gene. The CDR3 covers 14 residues. Between the trimmed V and J ends, which lost 3 bases and 2 bases, there was a span of 8 bases. This CDR3 reads CASSFRGAYNEQFF. The CDR3 DNA follows: TGTGCCAGCAGCTTTCGCGGGGCCTACAATGAGCAGTTCTTC.

This clone turned up a few times. The gene calls are TRBV7-9 and TRBJ2-7; no clear D. CDR1 is SEHNR and CDR2 is FQNEAQ in the germline V gene (reference sequence). The CDR3 contains 11 residues. The V and J ends lost 5 bases and 5 bases respectively, with 7 bases between them. CDR3 region: CASSLHNEQYF. The CDR3 DNA follows: TGTGCCAGCAGCCTCCACAACGAGCAGTACTTC.

V usage is TRBV4-1 and J usage is TRBJ2-3; TRBD1 matches 9 bases. From germline, CDR1 is MGHRA and CDR2 YSYEKL. The V gene end was trimmed by 4 bases and the J gene end by 5 bases; junction bases not matched to a gene: 4. This CDR3 region has 14 residues. This chain's CDR3 is CASSRQGVLDTQYF. The CDR3 DNA sequence: TGCGCCAGCAGCCGACAGGGGGTATTAGATACGCAGTATTTT.

The chain employs TRBV11-3 and TRBJ2-2; the match to TRBD2 covers 10 bases. The junction had 11 bases not matched to a gene; V was cut back by 4 bases and J by 0 bases. The CDR3 runs 19 residues. Germline-derived CDR1 and CDR2 are SGHNT and YENEEA. The CDR3 sequence: CASSSNPLAGVTNTGELFF. The CDR3 DNA reads as TGTGCCAGCAGCTCGAATCCGCTAGCGGGAGTCACGAACACCGGGGAGCTGTTTTTT. Full variable domain (outside the CDR3, taken from reference TRBV11-3 and TRBJ2-2): EAGVVQSPRYKIIEKKQPVAFWCNPISGHNTLYWYLQNLGQGPELLIRYENEEAVDDSQLPKDRFSAERLKGVDSTLKIQPAELGDSAVYLCASSSNPLAGVTNTGELFFGEGSRLTVL.

The rearrangement links TRBV28 to TRBJ2-2, with 9 bases aligning to TRBD1. Per the germline V gene, CDR1 is MDHEN and CDR2 is SYDVKM. The CDR3 has 18 residues. J was trimmed by 8 bases and V by 5 bases; bases with no gene match: 18. The CDR3 reads CASSTSPDRGFLRGELFF. DNA of the CDR3: TGTGCCAGCAGTACTTCCCCTGACAGGGGGTTTCTTCGGGGGGAGCTGTTTTTT.

A few counts support this clone. V is TRBV11-2 and J is TRBJ2-7, with TRBD2 as a possible D gene (7 bases). Trimming cost V 5 bases and J 0 bases, with 14 bases left between them. CDR3 length equals 15 residues. Germline values: CDR1 SGHAT, CDR2 FQNNGV. CDR3 nucleotides: TGTGCCAGCAGCAGGGGGGGCGGTAGCTCCTACGAGCAGTACTTC. The encoded protein is CASSRGGGSSYEQYF.

This chain connects TRBV18 to TRBJ1-5; 9 bases agree with TRBD1. Per the germline V gene, CDR1 is KGHSH and CDR2 is LQKENI. This CDR3 has 15 residues. With 3 bases clipped from V and 7 bases from J, the junction kept 7 bases outside the gene matches. Here the CDR3 reads CASSPSSGQGQPQHF. CDR3 in DNA: TGTGCCAGCTCACCCTCATCGGGACAGGGCCAGCCCCAGCATTTT.

This clone was counted a few times. The chain recombines TRBV15 with TRBJ2-5; possibly TRBD1 for D (5 bases). Germline V gene data show CDR1 as LNHNV and CDR2 as YYDKDF (reference sequence). This CDR3 has 13 amino acids. V was shortened by 6 bases and J by 2 bases, with 10 bases between the two germline ends. The CDR3 nucleotides are TGTGCCACCAGGATGACAGCGCAAGAGACCCAGTACTTC. Its protein product is CATRMTAQETQYF.

V usage is TRBV18 and J usage is TRBJ1-4, with D possibly being TRBD1 (5 bases). The germline CDR1 and CDR2 sequences are KGHSH and LQKENI. The CDR3 loop spans 13 amino acids. Trimming cost V 3 bases and J 5 bases, with 7 bases left between them. In nucleotides, the CDR3 is TGTGCCAGCTCACCCGACAGAAATGAAAAACTGTTTTTT. Encoded protein: CASSPDRNEKLFF.

This clone has only a few counts. This chain connects TRBV5-6 to TRBJ2-1; 7 nucleotides line up with TRBD1. Looked up from germline, CDR1 is SGHDT and CDR2 is YYEEEE. The CDR3 contains 15 residues. J gave up 4 bases and V 4 bases, and 8 bases lay outside the gene matches. CDR3 region: CASSLGTASYNEQFF. The CDR3 region has the DNA TGTGCCAGCAGCCTCGGGACAGCTAGTTACAATGAGCAGTTCTTC. Together with reference TRBV5-6 and TRBJ2-1, the CDR3 gives the full variable domain: DAGVTQSPTHLIKTRGQQVTLRCSPKSGHDTVSWYQQALGQGPQFIFQYYEEEERQRGNFPDRFSGHQFPNYSSELNVNALLLGDSALYLCASSLGTASYNEQFFGPGTRLTVL.

The sample holds a few counts of this clone. The genes are TRBV6-4 and TRBJ2-3; 11 bases fit TRBD2. The CDR3 loop spans 16 amino acids. Germline CDR1 MRHNA, CDR2 SNTAGT. V lost 5 bases and J lost 4; bases outside the gene matches: 8. CDR3 coding DNA: TGTGCCAGCAGTCGGATAGCGGGAGGGAGCGCAGATACGCAGTATTTT. It codes for CASSRIAGGSADTQYF.

V is TRBV9 and J is TRBJ2-5, with D maybe TRBD1 (5 bases). Trimming left V 4 bases short and J 1 base short, with 11 bases between. The CDR3 has 14 residues. Per germline, CDR1 SGDLS and CDR2 YYNGEE. The CDR3 DNA sequence: TGTGCCAGCAGCCCTTCAGGGTTCCAAGAGACCCAGTACTTC. Translation gives CASSPSGFQETQYF.

This clone was seen a handful of times. This sequence joins TRBV30 and TRBJ2-1, with 9 bases that match TRBD2. Germline V gene lookup returns CDR1 GTSNPN and CDR2 SVGIG (reference sequence). V was pared by 7 bases and J by 6 bases, with 19 bases of the junction left unmatched. The length of the CDR3 is 17 residues. The CDR3: CALSDRVGLAGINEQFF. The CDR3 bases are TGTGCCTTATCGGACAGAGTAGGGCTAGCGGGAATCAATGAGCAGTTCTTC.

The chain combines TRBV2 with TRBJ2-1; D remains unclear. Germline V gene data show CDR1 as SNHLY and CDR2 as FYNNEI. V was trimmed by 2 bases and J by 6 bases, leaving 5 bases between them. CDR3 length: 12 residues. CDR3: CASSEMSNEQFF. The CDR3 DNA follows: TGTGCCAGCAGTGAAATGAGCAATGAGCAGTTCTTC.

This chain links TRBV4-1 with TRBJ2-7; tentative D call: TRBD1 (5 bases). The CDR3 sequence is 16 residues long. Trimming removed 0 bases from V and 4 bases from J, with 16 bases in between. Germline V CDR1 and CDR2: MGHRA, YSYEKL. This CDR3 is CASSQDIGVLGYEQYF. In DNA form, the CDR3 reads TGCGCCAGCAGCCAAGATATAGGGGTTTTGGGGTACGAGCAGTACTTC.